The rows below give T cell receptor beta chains drawn from one sample of a study of T cell responses to AZD1222 COVID-19 vaccine. Clones were read by immunoSEQ multiplex PCR, and TCRdb kept only the in-frame ones, dropping some. The sample includes fewer than 180,000 clones, approximately 90% of them seen just once. The sample in question was peripheral blood, obtained 28 days after the second AZD1222 dose. The receptors come from an adult who received the AZD1222 COVID-19 vaccine. CDR3s include the opening cysteine and the closing phenylalanine or tryptophan. A D gene is named only where the DNA matches it firmly. The size field is filled for only some rows; it gives once, few, many or a size class.

J	D	V	length	size	CDR3	DNA
TRBJ2-7	TRBD1	TRBV5-1	16	-	CASSSEGASSTYEQYF	TGCGCCAGCAGCTCCGAGGGGGCATCGTCCACCTACGAGCAGTACTTC
TRBJ1-1	-	TRBV6-6	13	once	CASSPETNTEAFF	TGTGCCAGCAGCCCCGAAACCAACACTGAAGCTTTCTTT
TRBJ1-6	-	TRBV19	15	-	CASCGSTDSYSPLHF	TGTGCCAGCTGCGGCTCCACCGACTCTTATTCACCCCTCCACTTT
TRBJ1-6	-	TRBV5-6	13	-	CASSFGDNSPLHF	TGTGCCAGCAGCTTCGGGGATAATTCACCCCTCCACTTT
TRBJ2-7	TRBD2	TRBV18	18	-	CASSPRTRTSGLSYEQYF	TGTGCCAGCTCACCACGGACCAGAACTAGCGGACTCTCCTACGAGCAGTACTTC
TRBJ2-2	-	TRBV12-3/TRBV12-4	11	-	CASTNTGELFF	TGTGCCAGCACCAATACCGGGGAGCTGTTTTTT
TRBJ2-1	TRBD2	TRBV7-8	17	once	CASSVLAGPFLVGEQFF	TGTGCCAGCAGCGTCCTAGCGGGCCCGTTCTTAGTTGGTGAGCAGTTCTTC
TRBJ1-1	TRBD1	TRBV14	14	-	CASRKTGESTEAFF	TGTGCCAGCAGGAAGACAGGGGAGAGCACTGAAGCTTTCTTT
TRBJ1-2	TRBD1	TRBV15	13	-	CATSRGQGYGYTF	TGTGCCACCAGCAGGGGACAGGGCTATGGCTACACCTTC
TRBJ1-2	-	TRBV18	14	-	CASSPPAANYGYTF	TGTGCCAGCTCACCACCAGCCGCTAACTATGGCTACACCTTC
TRBJ1-2	-	TRBV6-5	15	-	CASSYSAGANYGYTF	TGTGCCAGCAGTTACTCGGCAGGAGCTAACTATGGCTACACCTTC
TRBJ1-1	TRBD1	TRBV6-5	14	-	CASIPTGRNTEAFF	TGTGCCAGCATTCCGACAGGGAGGAACACTGAAGCTTTCTTT
TRBJ1-2	TRBD1	TRBV27	14	-	CASSIQGGPYGYTF	TGTGCCAGCTCAATTCAGGGGGGGCCCTATGGCTACACCTTC
TRBJ2-7	-	TRBV29-1	11	-	CSVEEAYEQYF	TGCAGCGTTGAAGAGGCCTACGAGCAGTACTTC
TRBJ1-1	-	TRBV25-1	15	-	CASSEWRGLNTEAFF	TGTGCCAGCAGTGAATGGAGGGGACTGAACACTGAAGCTTTCTTT
TRBJ2-6	-	TRBV9	17	-	CASRGAVTFSGANVLTF	TGTGCCAGCAGGGGGGCAGTTACTTTCTCTGGGGCCAACGTCCTGACTTTC
TRBJ2-1	TRBD2	TRBV9	15	-	CASSSLAGGYNEQFF	TGTGCCAGCAGCTCGTTAGCGGGAGGCTACAATGAGCAGTTCTTC
TRBJ1-1	-	TRBV6-5	13	-	CASRGDRNTEAFF	TGTGCCAGCAGGGGCGACAGGAACACTGAAGCTTTCTTT
TRBJ2-7	TRBD2	TRBV24-1	16	-	CATSGRGLAGSYEQYF	TGTGCCACCAGTGGCCGGGGACTAGCGGGCTCCTACGAGCAGTACTTC
TRBJ2-5	-	TRBV11-2	10	-	CASSLETQYF	TGTGCCAGCAGCTTAGAGACCCAGTACTTC
TRBJ1-5	-	TRBV5-8	13	few	CASSPGWNQPQHF	TGTGCCAGCAGCCCCGGCTGGAATCAGCCCCAGCATTTT
TRBJ2-3	TRBD2	TRBV5-1	17	-	CASSYQREIGGTDTQYF	TGCGCCAGCAGTTACCAGCGGGAGATCGGCGGCACAGATACGCAGTATTTT
TRBJ2-3	-	TRBV5-1	14	-	CASIGGGGADTQYF	TGCGCCAGCATCGGAGGGGGGGGCGCAGATACGCAGTATTTT
TRBJ2-7	-	TRBV5-1	13	-	CASSFEGLNEQYF	TGCGCCAGCAGCTTTGAAGGGCTGAACGAGCAGTACTTC
TRBJ1-3	TRBD1	TRBV6-1	16	-	CASSAADRGSGNTIYF	TGTGCCAGCAGTGCTGCCGACAGGGGCTCTGGAAACACCATATATTTT
TRBJ1-4	TRBD1	TRBV19	15	-	CASNTPGQGGEKLFF	TGTGCCAGTAACACCCCCGGACAGGGCGGTGAAAAACTGTTTTTT
TRBJ2-1	-	TRBV10-2	19	-	CASSDTTGPRGESYNEQFF	TGCGCCAGCAGTGACACAACCGGGCCTAGGGGAGAATCCTACAATGAGCAGTTCTTC
TRBJ2-3	TRBD2	TRBV11-1	16	once	CASSQRLAGGIDTQYF	TGTGCCAGCAGCCAACGACTAGCGGGAGGAATAGATACGCAGTATTTT
TRBJ2-5	TRBD2	TRBV7-6	15	-	CASSLEGLRQETQYF	TGTGCCAGCAGCTTAGAGGGACTAAGACAAGAGACCCAGTACTTC
TRBJ1-1	TRBD1	TRBV29-1	11	-	CSVGDRGKAFF	TGCAGCGTTGGGGACAGGGGGAAAGCTTTCTTT
TRBJ1-2	TRBD1	TRBV20-1	15	-	CSASGTGGAGDGYTF	TGCAGTGCTAGTGGGACAGGGGGCGCTGGGGATGGCTACACCTTC
TRBJ2-1	-	TRBV11-2	15	-	CASSLSQGPYNEQFF	TGTGCCAGCAGCTTATCTCAGGGACCCTACAATGAGCAGTTCTTC
TRBJ2-7	-	TRBV18	14	-	CASSPSGVPGEQYF	TGTGCCAGCTCACCAAGTGGCGTCCCGGGCGAGCAGTACTTC
TRBJ1-2	TRBD1	TRBV5-4	11	-	CASSNDRGDTF	TGTGCCAGCAGCAACGACAGGGGCGACACCTTC
TRBJ2-7	-	TRBV19	15	-	CASSGQLGRQYEQYF	TGTGCCAGTAGTGGCCAATTGGGCAGACAATACGAGCAGTACTTC
TRBJ1-4	TRBD1	TRBV30	17	-	CAWSSKREDRVDEKLFF	TGTGCCTGGAGTAGCAAAAGAGAGGACAGGGTAGATGAAAAACTGTTTTTT
TRBJ1-1	TRBD1	TRBV29-1	12	-	CSAGQGNTEAFF	TGCAGCGCCGGACAGGGGAACACTGAAGCTTTCTTT
TRBJ2-1	TRBD1	TRBV5-1	14	-	CASSLDRGHDEQFF	TGCGCCAGCAGCCTGGACAGGGGGCACGATGAGCAGTTCTTC
TRBJ1-3	-	TRBV7-6	13	-	CASSLIDGNTIYF	TGTGCCAGCAGCTTAATCGATGGAAACACCATATATTTT
TRBJ1-2	-	TRBV4-1	13	-	CASSHSTGGGYTF	TGCGCCAGCAGCCATTCAACGGGGGGTGGCTACACCTTC
TRBJ1-3	-	TRBV28	14	-	CASSSQETGNTIYF	TGTGCCAGCAGTTCACAGGAGACTGGAAACACCATATATTTT
TRBJ1-1	TRBD1	TRBV19	15	once	CASIPEGQGHTEAFF	TGTGCCAGTATCCCGGAGGGACAGGGCCACACTGAAGCTTTCTTT
TRBJ2-5	-	TRBV25-1	14	-	CASSEPGGQETQYF	TGTGCCAGCAGTGAACCGGGCGGCCAAGAGACCCAGTACTTC
TRBJ2-3	-	TRBV6-5	14	-	CASRTGAITDTQYF	TGTGCCAGCAGGACCGGGGCTATCACAGATACGCAGTATTTT
TRBJ1-4	-	TRBV25-1	10	-	CASGDEKLFF	TGTGCCAGCGGCGACGAAAAACTGTTTTTT
TRBJ2-2	-	TRBV6-1	15	-	CASSEQARVSGELFF	TGTGCCAGCAGTGAACAGGCCAGGGTGTCCGGGGAGCTGTTTTTT
TRBJ1-5	-	TRBV19	16	-	CASTKRGARGNQPQHF	TGTGCCAGTACCAAAAGGGGTGCCAGGGGCAATCAGCCCCAGCATTTT
TRBJ1-5	-	TRBV27	14	-	CASSLSRAEQPQHF	TGTGCCAGCAGTTTATCGCGGGCGGAGCAGCCCCAGCATTTT
TRBJ1-5	-	TRBV19	14	-	CASSARVSNQPQHF	TGTGCCAGTAGTGCCAGGGTTAGCAATCAGCCCCAGCATTTT
TRBJ2-2	-	TRBV7-8	14	-	CASSLVGSSGELFF	TGTGCCAGCAGCTTAGTAGGGAGCAGCGGGGAGCTGTTTTTT
TRBJ1-5	-	TRBV6-5	13	-	CASSSQSGQPQHF	TGTGCCAGCAGTTCCCAATCCGGTCAGCCCCAGCATTTT
TRBJ1-4	TRBD1	TRBV24-1	16	-	CATSDSDREANEKLFF	TGTGCCACCAGTGATAGCGACAGGGAGGCTAATGAAAAACTGTTTTTT
TRBJ1-1	-	TRBV29-1	13	-	CSVESGQGTEAFF	TGCAGCGTTGAGTCGGGGCAGGGCACTGAAGCTTTCTTT
TRBJ1-2	-	TRBV6-5	13	-	CASRLSVDYGYTF	TGTGCCAGCAGACTTTCAGTCGACTATGGCTACACCTTC
TRBJ2-7	TRBD2	TRBV24-1	17	once	CATSALAGEGRLCEQYF	TGTGCCACCAGTGCGCTAGCGGGAGAAGGTCGGCTGTGTGAGCAGTACTTC
TRBJ2-3	TRBD2	TRBV19	15	-	CASSMLAASTDTQYF	TGTGCCAGTAGTATGCTAGCGGCTAGCACAGATACGCAGTATTTT
TRBJ2-5	TRBD2	TRBV5-4	16	once	CASSWGTSKVLETQYF	TGTGCCAGCAGCTGGGGGACTAGTAAAGTACTAGAGACCCAGTACTTC
TRBJ2-3	-	TRBV19	14	once	CASCKLTSTDTQYF	TGTGCCAGTTGCAAGCTAACTAGCACAGATACGCAGTATTTT
TRBJ2-5	TRBD2	TRBV27	17	-	CASSSRRIAGEGETQYF	TGTGCCAGCAGTTCCCGGAGGATAGCGGGAGAGGGGGAGACCCAGTACTTC
TRBJ1-1	-	TRBV3-1/TRBV3-2	14	-	CASSQVTAAGEAFF	TGTGCCAGCAGCCAAGTAACGGCCGCAGGGGAAGCTTTCTTT